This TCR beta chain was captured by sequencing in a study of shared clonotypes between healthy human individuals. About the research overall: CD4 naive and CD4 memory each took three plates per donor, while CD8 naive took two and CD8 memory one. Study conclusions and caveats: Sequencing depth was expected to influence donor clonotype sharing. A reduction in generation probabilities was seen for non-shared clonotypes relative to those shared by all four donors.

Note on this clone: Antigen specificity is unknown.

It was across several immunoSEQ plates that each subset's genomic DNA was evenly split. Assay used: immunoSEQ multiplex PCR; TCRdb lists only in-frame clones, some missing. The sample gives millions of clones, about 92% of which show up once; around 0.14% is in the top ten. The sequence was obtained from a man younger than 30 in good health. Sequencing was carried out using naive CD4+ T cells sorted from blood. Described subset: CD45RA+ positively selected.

CDR3 nucleotide sequence: TGTGCCAGCAGCAAGGGGGGGCCGGCCACCGGGGAGCTGTTTTTT. It encodes CASSKGGPATGELFF. V is TRBV21-1 and J is TRBJ2-2; the table gives TRBD2 as D, unverified against the DNA. TRBV21-1 is a documented pseudogene. This CDR3 has 15 residues.